These 32 T cell receptor beta chains originate from one sample sequenced in a study of blood T cell repertoires in COVID-19. Here immunoSEQ multiplex PCR was the method, and the copy in TCRdb shows in-frame clones only, minus some. The table lists about 280,000 clones, around 89% of them singletons. The sample was peripheral blood. The receptors were gathered from a middle-aged man with acute or convalescent COVID-19.

The chain is built from TRBV6-5 and TRBJ1-3, with D possibly matching TRBD1 (6 bases). CDR1 and CDR2 from the germline V gene are MNHEY and SVGAGI. The germline V and J ends were trimmed by 11 bases and 5 bases, with 16 bases remaining between them. The CDR3 has 13 residues. As DNA, the CDR3 is TGTGCCGCTTCGCAGACAGGTCGAAACACCATATATTTT. It translates to CAASQTGRNTIYF.

The chain recombines TRBV24-1 with TRBJ1-4, with D perhaps TRBD1 (5 bases). Per germline, CDR1 KGHDR and CDR2 SFDVKD. The CDR3 spans 18 residues. V lost 5 bases to trimming and J lost 1 base, with 19 bases between them. The CDR3: CATSVRGAPRKTNEKLFF. The CDR3 DNA is TGTGCCACCAGTGTGCGTGGGGCCCCCCGCAAAACTAATGAAAAACTGTTTTTT.

The chain employs TRBV6-1 and TRBJ2-3; 8 nucleotides agree with TRBD2. V lost 3 bases and J lost 1; bases outside the gene matches: 3. Germline lookup yields CDR1 MNHNS and CDR2 SASEGT. This CDR3 is built from 15 residues. CDR3 protein: CASSEHGGGTDTQYF. DNA of the CDR3: TGTGCCAGCAGTGAGCACGGGGGGGGCACAGATACGCAGTATTTT.

The CDR3 loop reads CASSPRAAGGISYEQYF. The CDR3, as DNA: TGTGCCAGCAGCCCACGCGCGGCGGGGGGGATCTCCTACGAGCAGTACTTC. The gene calls are TRBV5-4 and TRBJ2-7; TRBD2 matches at 9 bases. From germline, CDR1 is SGHNT and CDR2 YYREEE (reference sequence). Losses at the gene ends were 4 bases for V and 0 bases for J; bases not matched to a gene: 11. This CDR3 contains 17 residues.

A single count supports this clone. This chain uses TRBV12-5 with TRBJ1-2; 10 bases fit TRBD1. Unmatched junction bases numbered 4, after V lost 0 bases and J lost 3 bases. The CDR3 consists of 16 residues. CDR1 is LGHNT and CDR2 is FRNRAP in the germline V gene. The CDR3 loop reads CASGLVYGTGDYGYTF. CDR3 bases: TGTGCTAGTGGTTTGGTATATGGGACAGGGGACTATGGCTACACCTTC.

J is TRBJ1-1 and V is TRBV27; no definite D call. V gave up 0 bases and J gave up 5 bases, with 10 bases separating them. CDR3 length: 14 amino acids. CDR1 is MNHEY and CDR2 is SMNVEV in the germline V gene (reference sequence). The CDR3 nucleotides read TGTGCCAGCAGTTTATCGCCACGAGGGACTGAAGCTTTCTTT. It codes for CASSLSPRGTEAFF.

The chain is built from TRBV11-1 and TRBJ1-2, with TRBD1 matching 8 bases. This CDR3 comprises 15 residues. The V segment lost 5 bases and the J segment 2 bases; nucleotides outside the gene matches: 7. Germline CDR1 reads SGHAT; CDR2 reads FQDESV (reference sequence). The chain's CDR3 is CASSGTGEGNYGYTF. The CDR3 region has the DNA TGTGCCAGCAGCGGGACAGGAGAAGGGAACTATGGCTACACCTTC.

V and J are TRBV11-2 and TRBJ2-7; 11 bases align to TRBD1. V dropped 5 bases and J dropped 0; count of bases not matched to a gene: 6. Germline V gives CDR1 SGHAT, CDR2 FQNNGV. This CDR3 has 16 amino acids. The CDR3 sequence is CASSPQGTGGSYEQYF. The CDR3 DNA sequence: TGTGCCAGCAGCCCGCAAGGGACAGGGGGCTCCTACGAGCAGTACTTC.

The chain couples TRBV6-5 to TRBJ2-1; D might be TRBD1 (5 bases). Trimming cost V 3 bases and J 9 bases, with 18 bases left between them. CDR3 length: 15 residues. Germline loops: CDR1 MNHEY, CDR2 SVGAGI. The CDR3 region has the DNA TGTGCCAGCAGTTATAAAAGGCAGGGTGGTACTGAGCAGTTCTTC. Protein product: CASSYKRQGGTEQFF.

This rearrangement joins TRBV19 to TRBJ2-3; a possible D gene is TRBD2 (6 bases). The CDR3 length is 18 residues. CDR1 and CDR2 (germline): LNHDA, SQIVND (reference sequence). V was pared by 1 base and J by 1 base, with 18 bases between. The CDR3 coding sequence is TGTGCCAGTAGTATAGCAGCCGGACTATATTCCGGCACAGATACGCAGTATTTT. Protein sequence: CASSIAAGLYSGTDTQYF.

The chain couples TRBV6-5 to TRBJ1-1; no clear D gene. V was cut by 0 bases and J by 5 bases, with 7 bases left in between. This CDR3 comprises 13 residues. Looked up from germline, CDR1 is MNHEY and CDR2 is SVGAGI. This chain's CDR3 is CASSYSQSTEAFF. CDR3 in DNA: TGTGCCAGCAGTTACTCACAGTCTACTGAAGCTTTCTTT.

The gene calls are TRBV10-3 and TRBJ1-2; 8 nucleotides line up with TRBD1. The V and J ends lost 11 bases and 8 bases, in that order; junction bases with no gene match: 10. The germline V gene has CDR1 ENHRY and CDR2 SYGVKD. The CDR3 is 12 residues long. DNA for the CDR3: TGTGCCCATAGATCAGGGGGCAGGGGCTACACCTTC. This translates into CAHRSGGRGYTF.

On this clone itself: The identical CDR3 is also encoded by other nucleotide sequences in the sample. This sequence joins TRBV5-6 and TRBJ1-6; the match to TRBD1 covers 8 bases. This CDR3 is 16 amino acids long. The V gene end was trimmed by 2 bases and the J gene end by 5 bases; junction bases not matched to a gene: 6. Germline V gene sequence: CDR1 SGHDT, CDR2 YYEEEE. In DNA, the CDR3 is TGTGCCAGCAGCTTAGACAGGGGAGTGAATAATTCACCCCTCCACTTT. It specifies CASSLDRGVNNSPLHF.

The chain combines TRBV6-1 with TRBJ1-1; 9 bases map to TRBD1. There are 17 residues in the CDR3. Germline V gene lookup returns CDR1 MNHNS and CDR2 SASEGT. Trimming took 4 bases from V and 1 from J; bases not matched to a gene: 10. The CDR3 bases are TGTGCCAGCAGTGCTTCCGGGACAGGGAATAAGAACACTGAAGCTTTCTTT. Amino acid sequence: CASSASGTGNKNTEAFF.

V and J are TRBV28 and TRBJ2-1, with 8 positions matching TRBD2. The CDR3 runs 15 residues. Trimming cost V 7 bases and J 7 bases; bases outside gene matches: 12. Germline V gene sequence: CDR1 MDHEN, CDR2 SYDVKM. Here the CDR3 reads CASNPYPSGGNEQFF. The DNA of the CDR3 is TGTGCCAGCAACCCCTACCCCTCGGGAGGGAATGAGCAGTTCTTC.

Of note for this clone: In the same sample, other DNA sequences code for this CDR3. The J gene is TRBJ1-6, the V gene TRBV14; D call uncertain. Trimming removed 0 bases at V and 10 bases at J, with 4 bases between. Germline CDR1 is SGHDN and CDR2 is FVKESK. CDR3 length: 12 residues. The CDR3 nucleotides read TGTGCCAGCAGCCAAGATCTCTCACCCCTCCACTTT. Translated: CASSQDLSPLHF.

J is TRBJ1-2 and V is TRBV29-1; D gene uncertain. Germline assignment: CDR1 SQVTM and CDR2 ANQGSEA. With 1 base removed from V and 3 bases from J, the gap between germline ends came to 15 bases. CDR3 length equals 15 residues. The CDR3 sequence is CSVEGDRVWDYGYTF. The CDR3 coding sequence is TGCAGCGTTGAAGGCGACCGGGTTTGGGACTATGGCTACACCTTC.

This chain joins TRBV19 and TRBJ1-5; D unclear. This CDR3 comprises 16 residues. Germline values: CDR1 LNHDA, CDR2 SQIVND (reference sequence). V lost 3 bases to trimming and J lost 3 bases, with 15 bases between them. The chain's CDR3 is CASSIGADGVNQPQHF. Written as DNA, the CDR3 is TGTGCCAGTAGTATTGGAGCGGACGGAGTCAATCAGCCCCAGCATTTT.

The chain joins TRBV14 to TRBJ2-7, with D uncertain. CDR1 is SGHDN, CDR2 FVKESK, per germline. CDR3 size: 14 residues. Trimming cost V 0 bases and J 3 bases, with 9 bases left between them. The CDR3 loop is CASSQDQVYYEQYF. The CDR3 nucleotides read TGTGCCAGCAGCCAAGACCAGGTCTACTACGAGCAGTACTTC.

J is TRBJ2-2 and V is TRBV3-1 (or the pseudogene TRBV3-2); D is perhaps TRBD2 (5 bases). V was pared by 3 bases and J by 3 bases, with 11 bases between. Germline loops: CDR1 LGHDT, CDR2 YNNKEL (reference sequence). The CDR3 length is 15 residues. CDR3 region: CASSHRGMDTGELFF. The CDR3 bases are TGTGCCAGCAGCCATCGAGGGATGGACACCGGGGAGCTGTTTTTT.

This clone was detected once. The V and J genes are TRBV28 and TRBJ1-2; no clear D gene. Trimming pared 3 bases from V and 8 bases from J, leaving 16 bases between. This CDR3 is built from 14 residues. Germline lookup yields CDR1 MDHEN and CDR2 SYDVKM. CDR3 loop: CASSFARGWYGYTF. DNA for the CDR3: TGTGCCAGCAGTTTCGCCCGGGGATGGTACGGCTACACCTTC.

The chain carries TRBV27 and TRBJ2-7; 8 bases are shared with TRBD2. Germline CDR1 reads MNHEY; CDR2 reads SMNVEV (reference sequence). V lost 2 bases to trimming and J lost 0 bases; unmatched junction nucleotides: 3. This CDR3 has 15 residues. CDR3 amino acids: CASSLAGGLSYEQYF. CDR3 sequence (DNA): TGTGCCAGCAGTTTAGCGGGGGGCCTCTCCTACGAGCAGTACTTC.

This clone was picked up a small number of times. The CDR3 loop is CASSDRDRVVITNTGELFF. CDR3 DNA sequence: TGTGCCAGCAGTGACAGGGACAGAGTGGTTATTACGAACACCGGGGAGCTGTTTTTT. The J gene is TRBJ2-2, the V gene TRBV2; 7 bases agree with TRBD1. The CDR3 consists of 19 residues. V dropped 3 bases and J dropped 0; count of bases not matched to a gene: 13. From germline, CDR1 is SNHLY and CDR2 FYNNEI.

The chain uses TRBV3-1 (or the pseudogene TRBV3-2) and TRBJ2-2, with D maybe TRBD2 (6 bases). The CDR3 has 15 amino acids. The V end lost 3 bases, the J end lost 4 bases, and 12 bases lay between the germline ends. The germline V gene encodes CDR1 LGHDT and CDR2 YNNKEL (reference sequence). CDR3: CASSHRRLGTGELFF. As DNA, the CDR3 is TGTGCCAGCAGCCACCGCAGACTAGGCACCGGGGAGCTGTTTTTT.

This chain links TRBV5-4 with TRBJ2-7; TRBD2 agrees at 14 bases. V lost 2 bases to trimming and J lost 1 base; unmatched junction nucleotides: 2. The CDR3 runs 16 residues. Germline CDR1 reads SGHNT; CDR2 reads YYREEE (reference sequence). CDR3 coding DNA: TGTGCCAGCAGCTTAGGACTAGCGGGGGGATCCTACGAGCAGTACTTC. Translated: CASSLGLAGGSYEQYF.

A word on this clone: Other DNA sequences of this sample code for an identical CDR3. This chain links TRBV5-4 with TRBJ2-7; 8 bases map to TRBD1. There are 14 residues in the CDR3. Germline V gives CDR1 SGHNT, CDR2 YYREEE (reference sequence). V was clipped by 4 bases and J by 0 bases; unmatched bases: 3. In nucleotides, the CDR3 is TGTGCCAGCAGCCCCGGGACAGGCTCCTACGAGCAGTACTTC. This sequence encodes CASSPGTGSYEQYF.

This clone was observed once. The genes are TRBV6-5 and TRBJ2-1; tentative D call: TRBD1 (6 bases). Germline CDR1 is MNHEY and CDR2 is SVGAGI. The germline V and J ends were trimmed by 5 bases and 10 bases, with 9 bases remaining between them. The CDR3 length is 11 residues. The CDR3 region is CASSPGQEQFF. The DNA of the CDR3 is TGTGCCAGCAGTCCCGGACAGGAGCAGTTCTTC.

The rearrangement links TRBV5-1 to TRBJ1-1, with D uncertain. The CDR3 extends over 15 amino acids. The V and J ends lost 0 bases and 2 bases respectively, with 11 bases between them. Germline V CDR1 and CDR2: SGHRS, YFSETQ. The CDR3 coding sequence is TGCGCCAGCAGCTTGGGTTCTGGGCTTAACACTGAAGCTTTCTTT. It is translated as CASSLGSGLNTEAFF.

The J gene is TRBJ1-2, the V gene TRBV24-1; D is unclear. The CDR3 is made up of 13 amino acids. CDR1 is KGHDR and CDR2 is SFDVKD in the germline V gene. The V and J ends lost 4 bases and 1 base respectively, with 6 bases between them. The chain's CDR3 is CATSEQLNYGYTF. Here the CDR3 DNA reads TGTGCCACCAGTGAACAGCTTAACTATGGCTACACCTTC.

The chain recombines TRBV19 with TRBJ1-2; D is ambiguous. The length of the CDR3 is 14 residues. The germline V gene encodes CDR1 LNHDA and CDR2 SQIVND (reference sequence). Trimming removed 3 bases at V and 1 base at J, with 9 bases between. CDR3 residues: CASSMASGNYGYTF. The CDR3 coding sequence is TGTGCCAGTAGTATGGCGTCGGGTAACTATGGCTACACCTTC.

This chain joins TRBV7-3 and TRBJ1-2; 9 nucleotides line up with TRBD1. CDR1 is SGHTA and CDR2 is FQGTGA in the germline V gene. V gave up 3 bases and J gave up 7 bases; unmatched junction bases: 6. This CDR3 has 14 amino acids. The CDR3 region is CASSLGGQGAGYTF. The CDR3, as DNA: TGTGCCAGCAGCTTGGGGGGACAGGGAGCTGGCTACACCTTC.

This clone was seen once. The chain joins TRBV4-2 to TRBJ2-7; D is undetermined. This CDR3 is built from 16 residues. Between the trimmed V and J ends, which lost 0 bases and 3 bases, there was a span of 15 bases. CDR1 and CDR2 (germline): LGHNA, YNFKEQ. CDR3 sequence reads: CASSQDRPQALYEQYF. Here the CDR3 DNA reads TGTGCCAGCAGCCAAGACAGACCCCAGGCTCTCTACGAGCAGTACTTC.